The 32 T cell receptor beta chains presented below share a single source sample, sequenced in a study of siplizumab effects on memory and regulatory T cells. Only in-frame clones appear in the TCRdb table, and some are missing; sequencing was by immunoSEQ multiplex PCR. This sample has some 62,000 clones; around four fifths occur once, and the top ten carry approximately 3.8%. The sample was memory CD4+ T cells sorted from blood. The receptors were sampled from a human donor in good health.

The chain uses TRBV19 and TRBJ1-4; D perhaps matches TRBD1 (5 bases). Germline CDR1 reads LNHDA; CDR2 reads SQIVND (reference sequence). The CDR3 covers 14 residues. V lost 5 bases to trimming and J lost 1 base, with 8 bases between them. The CDR3, as DNA: TGTGCCAGTAGTCCTGGGGGAACTAATGAAAAACTGTTTTTT. It codes for CASSPGGTNEKLFF.

DNA of the CDR3: TGTGCCAGCAGTGGGGACGGAGATACGCAGTATTTT. Translation: CASSGDGDTQYF. This chain uses TRBV6-5 with TRBJ2-3; D is tentatively TRBD1 or TRBD2 (5 bases each). The CDR3 loop spans 12 amino acids. Germline CDR1 is MNHEY and CDR2 is SVGAGI. V shed 5 bases and J shed 5 bases, with 8 bases lying between them.

This chain joins TRBV6-1 and TRBJ2-3; D unclear. Germline V lookup: CDR1 MNHNS, CDR2 SASEGT. The CDR3 spans 14 residues. Trimming left V 6 bases short and J 6 bases short, with 16 bases between. The CDR3 sequence is CASREMGSVDTQYF. CDR3 sequence (DNA): TGTGCCAGCAGGGAGATGGGATCTGTGGATACGCAGTATTTT.

The chain is built from TRBV5-4 and TRBJ1-1; D might be TRBD1 (6 bases). Germline V lookup: CDR1 SGHNT, CDR2 YYREEE (reference sequence). The CDR3 length is 14 residues. With 2 bases removed from V and 9 bases from J, the gap between germline ends came to 17 bases. The CDR3 region is CASSFSGGAGKAFF. The CDR3 DNA reads TGTGCCAGCAGCTTCTCGGGGGGCGCGGGTAAAGCTTTCTTT.

The V and J genes are TRBV18 and TRBJ2-2; 7 bases are a match to TRBD2. V trimming: 3 bases; J trimming: 4 bases; junction bases outside the gene matches: 5. The CDR3 has 15 residues. Germline CDR1 is KGHSH and CDR2 is LQKENI. The CDR3 DNA follows: TGTGCCAGCTCACCGACTAGCCTACTCACCGGGGAGCTGTTTTTT. It specifies CASSPTSLLTGELFF.

The chain employs TRBV12-5 and TRBJ1-1; D is perhaps TRBD1 (5 bases). V lost 1 base and J 4 bases, leaving 13 bases between the germline ends. Germline CDR1 is LGHNT and CDR2 is FRNRAP. The CDR3 has 15 amino acids. CDR3 sequence reads: CASGLGQILGTEAFF. Written as DNA, the CDR3 is TGTGCTAGTGGTTTGGGACAGATTTTGGGCACTGAAGCTTTCTTT.

The V call is TRBV5-1, the J call TRBJ2-3; 7 positions agree with TRBD1. With 3 bases clipped from V and 12 bases from J, the junction kept 4 bases outside the gene matches. There are 11 residues in the CDR3. The germline V gene encodes CDR1 SGHRS and CDR2 YFSETQ. The DNA of the CDR3 is TGCGCCAGCAGCTCACAGGGGTCACAGTATTTT. Encoded protein: CASSSQGSQYF.

The chain is built from TRBV19 and TRBJ2-2; no clear D gene. The CDR3 length is 11 residues. Germline V gene lookup returns CDR1 LNHDA and CDR2 SQIVND (reference sequence). V was pared by 7 bases and J by 6 bases, with 6 bases between. CDR3 nucleotide sequence: TGTGCCAGTATCTCGTCCGGGGAGCTGTTTTTT. This gives the protein CASISSGELFF.

The V call is TRBV29-1, the J call TRBJ2-7; 10 bases match TRBD1. The CDR3 runs 12 residues. The ends lost 7 bases at V and 4 bases at J; junction bases unmatched: 4. Germline V gene lookup returns CDR1 SQVTM and CDR2 ANQGSEA. The CDR3 is CSAGQGVYEQYF. Here the CDR3 DNA reads TGCAGCGCTGGACAGGGGGTGTACGAGCAGTACTTC.

Notes on this clone: Within the sample, other DNA sequences also encode this same CDR3. The rearrangement links TRBV19 to TRBJ1-1; no definite D call. V gave up 3 bases and J gave up 11 bases, with 19 bases separating them. Germline values: CDR1 LNHDA, CDR2 SQIVND (reference sequence). The CDR3 extends over 14 amino acids. DNA for the CDR3: TGTGCCAGTAGTATTCCCCTCGGGAGTTACGGGGCTTTCTTT. It yields the protein CASSIPLGSYGAFF.

The chain is built from TRBV11-2 and TRBJ1-4; D may be TRBD1 (6 bases). Trimming stripped 0 bases from V and 5 bases from J, with 10 bases between. Looked up from germline, CDR1 is SGHAT and CDR2 is FQNNGV. The CDR3 runs 15 residues. The CDR3: CASSLERQGNEKLFF. CDR3 DNA: TGTGCCAGCAGCTTAGAGCGGCAGGGGAATGAAAAACTGTTTTTT.

The V and J genes are TRBV7-2 and TRBJ1-2; no reliable D call. Trimming took 3 bases from V and 0 from J, leaving 5 bases between them. This CDR3 is built from 13 residues. CDR1 and CDR2 from the germline V gene are SGHTA and FQGNSA. DNA of the CDR3: TGTGCCAGCAGCTTCACTTCTAACTATGGCTACACCTTC. Amino acids: CASSFTSNYGYTF.

This chain joins TRBV19 and TRBJ2-7; the D is unclear. Trimming shortened V by 8 bases and J by 8 bases, and 19 bases separated the two germline ends. Germline V gene lookup returns CDR1 LNHDA and CDR2 SQIVND (reference sequence). The CDR3 consists of 13 residues. CDR3 coding DNA: TGTGCCAGTGGAACCTGGGCAGGAGATAAGCAGTACTTC. Protein sequence: CASGTWAGDKQYF.

The chain joins TRBV6-5 to TRBJ1-2; D is possibly TRBD1 (6 bases). In germline, CDR1 is MNHEY, CDR2 SVGAGI. The CDR3 has 14 residues. V was shortened by 6 bases and J by 3 bases, with 14 bases between the two germline ends. CDR3 amino acids: CASRRGGGDYGYTF. The CDR3 DNA follows: TGTGCCAGCAGACGGGGTGGGGGCGACTATGGCTACACCTTC.

The CDR3 region has the DNA TGTGCCAGCAGTGACGACAGGGAAATTGGCTACACCTTC. Amino acids: CASSDDREIGYTF. The V and J genes are TRBV6-4 and TRBJ1-2; 7 bases line up with TRBD1. This CDR3 has 13 amino acids. The V gene's germline CDR1 is MRHNA and CDR2 SNTAGT. V trimming: 2 bases; J trimming: 7 bases; junction bases outside the gene matches: 4.

The V call is TRBV9, the J call TRBJ1-2; D is unresolved. The CDR3 runs 15 residues. V was pared by 4 bases and J by 7 bases, with 20 bases between. The germline V gene encodes CDR1 SGDLS and CDR2 YYNGEE. The CDR3 DNA reads TGTGCCAGCAGCACCCAGACACCCGGGTTTGCTGGCTACACCTTC. It encodes CASSTQTPGFAGYTF.

This clone was detected ten times or more. This sequence joins TRBV5-1 and TRBJ1-1, with D perhaps matching TRBD1 (6 bases). Trimming left V 1 base short and J 5 bases short, with 18 bases between. The length of the CDR3 is 16 residues. CDR1 and CDR2 (germline): SGHRS, YFSETQ. The CDR3 loop reads CASSLFITGPRTEAFF. CDR3 DNA sequence: TGCGCCAGCAGCTTGTTTATCACAGGGCCGAGGACTGAAGCTTTCTTT.

The chain joins TRBV6-1 to TRBJ2-1; D is unclear. Trimming took off 7 bases at V and 7 bases at J, with 17 bases between the two ends. In germline, CDR1 is MNHNS, CDR2 SASEGT. CDR3 length: 14 amino acids. The CDR3 sequence is CASIFAVTANEQFF. The DNA for the CDR3 is TGTGCCAGCATTTTCGCGGTTACGGCGAATGAGCAGTTCTTC.

The rearrangement links TRBV6-1 to TRBJ2-2; 9 positions match TRBD2. V was pared by 11 bases and J by 0 bases, with 7 bases of the junction left unmatched. From germline, CDR1 is MNHNS and CDR2 SASEGT. The CDR3 has 15 amino acids. The CDR3 spells CAAVSSGANTGELFF. The CDR3 DNA reads as TGTGCCGCCGTTTCTAGCGGGGCGAACACCGGGGAGCTGTTTTTT.

The chain carries TRBV9 and TRBJ2-2, with D tentatively TRBD2 (5 bases). This CDR3 comprises 14 residues. Germline V gene data show CDR1 as SGDLS and CDR2 as YYNGEE. Trimming left V 1 base short and J 5 bases short, with 9 bases between. CDR3 sequence (DNA): TGTGCCAGCAGCGTAAGCTGGAGGACCGGGGAGCTGTTTTTT. Translating it yields CASSVSWRTGELFF.

The V call is TRBV5-1, the J call TRBJ1-5, with D unresolved. The germline gives CDR1 SGHRS, CDR2 YFSETQ. The CDR3 runs to 14 residues. V gave up 0 bases and J gave up 3 bases, with 7 bases separating them. This chain's CDR3 is CASSLDGSNQPQHF. The CDR3 bases are TGCGCCAGCAGCTTGGACGGATCCAATCAGCCCCAGCATTTT.

The V and J genes are TRBV19 and TRBJ2-3; 13 nucleotides agree with TRBD2. The trim removed 7 bases at V and 2 bases at J, leaving 6 bases unmatched. The germline V gene has CDR1 LNHDA and CDR2 SQIVND (reference sequence). This CDR3 region has 16 residues. The CDR3 here is CASTRTSGGLTDTQYF. DNA for the CDR3: TGTGCCAGTACCAGGACTAGCGGGGGCCTCACAGATACGCAGTATTTT. Looking up the rest from reference TRBV19 and TRBJ2-3 gives the full variable domain: DGGITQSPKYLFRKEGQNVTLSCEQNLNHDAMYWYRQDPGQGLRLIYYSQIVNDFQKGDIAEGYSVSREKKESFPLTVTSAQKNPTAFYLCASTRTSGGLTDTQYFGPGTRLTVL.

The CDR3 sequence is CASSEVGRWVGAKETQYF. The CDR3 DNA reads TGTGCCAGCAGTGAGGTGGGACGGTGGGTGGGTGCCAAAGAGACCCAGTACTTC. J is TRBJ2-5 and V is TRBV6-1, with D perhaps being TRBD1 or TRBD2 (5 bases each). V lost 3 bases and J 3 bases, leaving 23 bases between the germline ends. Germline V gene data show CDR1 as MNHNS and CDR2 as SASEGT. This CDR3 is built from 18 residues.

J is TRBJ2-7 and V is TRBV7-9; the match to TRBD2 covers 9 bases. V dropped 5 bases and J dropped 0; count of bases not matched to a gene: 5. The CDR3 length is 15 residues. Germline values: CDR1 SEHNR, CDR2 FQNEAQ (reference sequence). Here the CDR3 DNA reads TGTGCCAGCAGCACTAGCGGGTTCAGCTCCTACGAGCAGTACTTC. It is translated as CASSTSGFSSYEQYF.

The V and J genes are TRBV7-9 and TRBJ2-2, with D hard to call. The CDR3 runs to 12 residues. Looked up from germline, CDR1 is SEHNR and CDR2 is FQNEAQ (reference sequence). V was shortened by 3 bases and J by 4 bases, with 3 bases between the two germline ends. In DNA form, the CDR3 reads TGTGCCAGCAGCTTGTCCACCGGGGAGCTGTTTTTT. This codes for CASSLSTGELFF.

The chain is built from TRBV5-1 and TRBJ2-2; the D gene is possibly TRBD2 (5 bases). This CDR3 comprises 16 residues. With 0 bases removed from V and 2 bases from J, the gap between germline ends came to 11 bases. Per the germline V gene, CDR1 is SGHRS and CDR2 is YFSETQ. As DNA, the CDR3 is TGCGCCAGCAGCTTGGCCTTTGGGAGCAACACCGGGGAGCTGTTTTTT. It translates to CASSLAFGSNTGELFF.

The rearrangement joins TRBV7-3 to TRBJ2-2; D is perhaps TRBD2 (5 bases). Trimming shortened V by 5 bases and J by 5 bases, and 18 bases separated the two germline ends. Germline CDR1 and CDR2: SGHTA and FQGTGA. The CDR3 runs 16 residues. The CDR3 here is CASSPRRAGGTGELFF. The CDR3 bases are TGTGCCAGCAGCCCCCGCCGGGCGGGTGGTACCGGGGAGCTGTTTTTT.

This sequence joins TRBV7-2 and TRBJ2-3, with TRBD2 matching over 13 bases. V shed 2 bases, J shed 5 bases, and the junction held 7 bases outside the gene matches. CDR1 SGHTA and CDR2 FQGNSA come from the germline V gene. CDR3 size: 17 residues. DNA of the CDR3: TGTGCCAGCAGCTTAACCACTAGCGGGGGGGTGGGAGATACGCAGTATTTT. Encoded protein: CASSLTTSGGVGDTQYF. Combining the CDR3 with reference TRBV7-2 and TRBJ2-3 gives the whole variable domain GAGVSQSPSNKVTEKGKDVELRCDPISGHTALYWYRQSLGQGLEFLIYFQGNSAPDKSGLPSDRFSAERTGGSVSTLTIQRTQQEDSAVYLCASSLTTSGGVGDTQYFGPGTRLTVL.

J is TRBJ1-1 and V is TRBV6-5; maybe TRBD1 (5 bases). Germline CDR1 MNHEY, CDR2 SVGAGI. V was cut by 5 bases and J by 4 bases, with 14 bases left in between. The CDR3 totals 14 residues. The CDR3 nucleotides read TGTGCCAGCAGTAAATTCCGAAGGGGCACTGAAGCTTTCTTT. This sequence encodes CASSKFRRGTEAFF.

The V and J genes are TRBV2 and TRBJ2-5; 9 bases are a match to TRBD2. CDR3 length: 17 residues. CDR1 and CDR2 (germline): SNHLY, FYNNEI. The trim removed 9 bases at V and 2 bases at J, leaving 16 bases unmatched. The CDR3 coding sequence is TGTGCCAGTAAGCGGGAAGCGGGGGGTCTGGTACAAGAGACCCAGTACTTC. Translated: CASKREAGGLVQETQYF. The entire variable domain, with the rest obtained from reference TRBV2 and TRBJ2-5, is as follows: EPEVTQTPSHQVTQMGQEVILRCVPISNHLYFYWYRQILGQKVEFLVSFYNNEISEKSEIFDDQFSVERPDGSNFTLKIRSTKLEDSAMYFCASKREAGGLVQETQYFGPGTRLLVL.

This CDR3 reads CASSGFGQLQETQYF. The CDR3 nucleotides read TGCGCCAGCTCTGGTTTCGGACAGCTCCAAGAGACCCAGTACTTC. The V gene is TRBV5-1, the J gene TRBJ2-5, with D possibly TRBD1 on 6 matching bases. V lost 7 bases and J lost 1, with 17 bases in between. The germline V gene has CDR1 SGHRS and CDR2 YFSETQ. The CDR3 runs to 15 residues.

This chain links TRBV18 with TRBJ2-5; D not resolved. The V gene's germline CDR1 is KGHSH and CDR2 LQKENI. Trimming left V 6 bases short and J 5 bases short, with 13 bases between. This CDR3 spans 13 amino acids. CDR3: CASSPPSGETQYF. The CDR3 region has the DNA TGTGCCAGCTCTCCCCCGAGTGGGGAGACCCAGTACTTC.